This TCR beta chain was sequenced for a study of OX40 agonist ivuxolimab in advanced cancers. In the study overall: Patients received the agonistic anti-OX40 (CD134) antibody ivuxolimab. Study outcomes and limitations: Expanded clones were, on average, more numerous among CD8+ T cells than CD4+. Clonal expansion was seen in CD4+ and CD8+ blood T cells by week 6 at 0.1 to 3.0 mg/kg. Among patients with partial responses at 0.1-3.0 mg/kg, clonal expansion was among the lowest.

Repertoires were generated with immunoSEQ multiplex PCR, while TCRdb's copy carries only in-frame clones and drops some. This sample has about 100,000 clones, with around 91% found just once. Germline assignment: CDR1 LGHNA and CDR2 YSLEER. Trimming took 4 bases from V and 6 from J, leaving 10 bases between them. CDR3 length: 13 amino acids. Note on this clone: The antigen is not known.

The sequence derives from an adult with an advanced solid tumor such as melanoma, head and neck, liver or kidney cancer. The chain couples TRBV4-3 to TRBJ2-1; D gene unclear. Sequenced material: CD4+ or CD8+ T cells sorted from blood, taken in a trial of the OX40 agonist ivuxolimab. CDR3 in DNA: TGCGCCAGCAGCCGGGTCGTGGGCAATGAGCAGTTCTTC. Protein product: CASSRVVGNEQFF.